This T cell receptor (beta chain) was captured by sequencing in a study of blood T cell repertoires in COVID-19. About the study: Acute and convalescent COVID-19 specimens originated in the United States, Italy and Spain. T cells, B-cell-depleted T cells, or PBMCs supplied cDNA or gDNA.

As processed by the authors: Estimated nucleated cell counts came from reference gene primer amplification. Clones were read by immunoSEQ multiplex PCR, and TCRdb kept only the in-frame ones, dropping some. V and J calls and clone size are as listed in that table; D and trimming were resolved from the DNA. The table includes around 170,000 clones, 75% to 90% detected once. The CDR3 is made up of 13 amino acids. The germline V gene has CDR1 SGHNT and CDR2 YENEEA. Trimming took off 5 bases at V and 8 bases at J, with 13 bases between the two ends. The rearrangement joins TRBV11-3 to TRBJ2-1; possibly TRBD1 for D (6 bases). The sample consisted of peripheral blood. This clonotype was obtained from a woman between 40 and 55 years old with acute or convalescent COVID-19. This chain's CDR3 is CASSPGVRDEQFF. CDR3 nucleotides: TGTGCCAGCAGCCCAGGGGTGCGGGATGAGCAGTTCTTC.